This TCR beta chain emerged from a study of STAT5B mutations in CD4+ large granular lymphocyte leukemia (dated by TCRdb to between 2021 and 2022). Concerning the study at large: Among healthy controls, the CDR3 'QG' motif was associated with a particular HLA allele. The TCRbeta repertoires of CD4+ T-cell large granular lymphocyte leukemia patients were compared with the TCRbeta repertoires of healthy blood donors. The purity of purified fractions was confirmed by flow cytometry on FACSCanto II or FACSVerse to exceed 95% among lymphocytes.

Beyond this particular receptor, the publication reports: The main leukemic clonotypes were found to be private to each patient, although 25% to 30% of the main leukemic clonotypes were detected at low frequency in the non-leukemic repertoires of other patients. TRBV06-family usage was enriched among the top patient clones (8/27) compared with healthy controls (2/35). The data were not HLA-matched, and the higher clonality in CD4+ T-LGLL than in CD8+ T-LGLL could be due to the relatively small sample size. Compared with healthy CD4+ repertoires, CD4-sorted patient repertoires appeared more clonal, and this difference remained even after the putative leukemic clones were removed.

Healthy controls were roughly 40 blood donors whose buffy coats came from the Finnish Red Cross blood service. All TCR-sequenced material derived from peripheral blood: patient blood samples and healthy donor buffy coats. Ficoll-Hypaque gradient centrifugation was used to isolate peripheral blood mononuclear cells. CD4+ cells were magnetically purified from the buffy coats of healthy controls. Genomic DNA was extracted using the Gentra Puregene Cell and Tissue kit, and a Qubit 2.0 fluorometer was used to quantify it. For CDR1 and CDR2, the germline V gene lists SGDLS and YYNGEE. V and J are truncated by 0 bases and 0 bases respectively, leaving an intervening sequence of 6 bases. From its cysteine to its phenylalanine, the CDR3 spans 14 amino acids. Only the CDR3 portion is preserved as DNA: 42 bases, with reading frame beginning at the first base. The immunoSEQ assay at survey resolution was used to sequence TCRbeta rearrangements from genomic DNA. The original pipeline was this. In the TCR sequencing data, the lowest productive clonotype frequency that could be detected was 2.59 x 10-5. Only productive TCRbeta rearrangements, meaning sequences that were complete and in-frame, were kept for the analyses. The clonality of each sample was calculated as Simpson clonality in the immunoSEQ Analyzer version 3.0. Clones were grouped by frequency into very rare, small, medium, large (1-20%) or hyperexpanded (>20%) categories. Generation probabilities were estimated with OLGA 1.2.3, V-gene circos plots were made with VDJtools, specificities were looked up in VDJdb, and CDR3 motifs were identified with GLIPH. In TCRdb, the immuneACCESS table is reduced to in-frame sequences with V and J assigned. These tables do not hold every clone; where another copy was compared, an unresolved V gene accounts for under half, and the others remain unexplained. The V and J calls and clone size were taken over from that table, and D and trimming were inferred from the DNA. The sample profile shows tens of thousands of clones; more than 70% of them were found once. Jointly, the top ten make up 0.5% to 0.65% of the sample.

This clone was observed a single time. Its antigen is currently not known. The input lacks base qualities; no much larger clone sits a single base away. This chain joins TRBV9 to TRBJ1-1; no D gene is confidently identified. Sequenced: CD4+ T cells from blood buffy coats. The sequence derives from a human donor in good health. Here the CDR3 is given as CASSVGWVNTEAFF. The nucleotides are TGTGCCAGCAGCGTAGGTTGGGTGAACACTGAAGCTTTCTTT.